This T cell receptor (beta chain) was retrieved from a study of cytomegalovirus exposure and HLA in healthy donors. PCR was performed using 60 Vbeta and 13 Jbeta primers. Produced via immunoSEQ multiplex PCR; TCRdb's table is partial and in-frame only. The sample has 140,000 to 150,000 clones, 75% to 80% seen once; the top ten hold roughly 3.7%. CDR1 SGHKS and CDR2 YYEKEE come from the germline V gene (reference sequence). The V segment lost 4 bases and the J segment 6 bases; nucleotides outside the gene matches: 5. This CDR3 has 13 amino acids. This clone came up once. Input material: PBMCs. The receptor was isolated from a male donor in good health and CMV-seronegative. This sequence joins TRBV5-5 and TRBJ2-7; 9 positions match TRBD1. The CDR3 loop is CASSPGTGFEQYF. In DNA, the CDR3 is TGTGCCAGCAGCCCTGGGACAGGGTTCGAGCAGTACTTC.